The TCR beta chain described here comes from a study of PD-1 blockade in classical Hodgkin lymphoma. Study-wide points: The baseline diversity of complete responders showed similarity to that of newly diagnosed patients.

J lost 4 bases, V lost 4 bases, and 10 bases had no gene match. Germline V gene data show CDR1 as SGHNT and CDR2 as YYREEE (reference sequence). The CDR3 is 16 residues long. Remarks on this clone: Its antigen is still unknown.

Sequencing was performed with immunoSEQ multiplex PCR; in TCRdb, only in-frame clones are kept and a portion is missing. The sample carries tens of thousands of clones, about three quarters recorded once. Time point here: cycle 4 day 1 (C4D1), after around six weeks of nivolumab. In every patient, relapse followed autologous stem cell transplantation, while exposure to brentuximab vedotin differed. The genes are TRBV5-4 and TRBJ2-2, with TRBD2 identical over 7 bases. Sequencing was performed on peripheral blood mononuclear cells (PBMCs), taken before the fourth cycle of nivolumab. This receptor was identified in a human donor with classical Hodgkin lymphoma. The CDR3 DNA reads TGTGCCAGCAGCCCGGCGTATTCGGGAGGCACCGGGGAGCTGTTTTTT. Amino acids: CASSPAYSGGTGELFF.